Included here is one TCR beta chain sequence, with context. The data were obtained in a study of OX40 agonist ivuxolimab in advanced cancers. Libraries were prepared by immunoSEQ multiplex PCR; TCRdb keeps only in-frame clonotypes and omits some of them. The profile shows about 79,000 clones, approximately 85% of them singletons. From germline, CDR1 is SGHNT and CDR2 YENEEA. The CDR3 loop spans 14 amino acids. Trimming removed 5 bases from V and 4 bases from J; junction bases left unmatched: 7. Source: CD4+ or CD8+ T cells sorted from blood, taken in a trial of the OX40 agonist ivuxolimab. This TCR derives from an adult with an advanced solid tumor such as melanoma, head and neck, liver or kidney cancer. V is TRBV11-3 and J is TRBJ2-5; 7 bases agree with TRBD1. Here the CDR3 DNA reads TGTGCCAGCAGCACTGACAGGGATGGAGAGACCCAGTACTTC. It codes for CASSTDRDGETQYF.